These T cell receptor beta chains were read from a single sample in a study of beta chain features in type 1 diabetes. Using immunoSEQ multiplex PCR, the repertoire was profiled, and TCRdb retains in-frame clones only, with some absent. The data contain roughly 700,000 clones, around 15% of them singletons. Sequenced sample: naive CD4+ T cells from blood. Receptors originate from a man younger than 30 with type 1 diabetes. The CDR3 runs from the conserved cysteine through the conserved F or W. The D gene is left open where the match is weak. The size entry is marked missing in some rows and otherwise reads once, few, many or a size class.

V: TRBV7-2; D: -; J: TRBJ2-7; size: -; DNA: TGTGCCAGCAGCTCCCTGATGGGGGGGCGCGAGTCCTACGAGCAGTACTTC; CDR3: CASSSLMGGRESYEQYF
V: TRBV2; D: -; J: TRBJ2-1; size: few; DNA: TGTGCCAGCAGTGAAGATGTAGAGGGCTCCTACAATGAGCAGTTCTTC; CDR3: CASSEDVEGSYNEQFF
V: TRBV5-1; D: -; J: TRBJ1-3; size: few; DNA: TGCGCCAGCAGCGGCTGGGGAAACACCATATATTTT; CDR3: CASSGWGNTIYF
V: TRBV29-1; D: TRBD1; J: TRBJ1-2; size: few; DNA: TGCAGCGCGGGACAGGCAGACTATGGCTACACCTTC; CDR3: CSAGQADYGYTF
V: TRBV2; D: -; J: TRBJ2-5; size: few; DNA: TGTGCCAGCAGGGGTACAGCTCAAGAGACCCAGTACTTC; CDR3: CASRGTAQETQYF
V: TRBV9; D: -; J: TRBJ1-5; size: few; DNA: TGTGCCAGCAGCGTAGGATGGGGATGGCAGCCCCAGCATTTT; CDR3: CASSVGWGWQPQHF
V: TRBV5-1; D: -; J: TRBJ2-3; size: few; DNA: TGCGCCAGCAGCTTGGCGGGGGATGTTGCAGATACGCAGTATTTT; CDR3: CASSLAGDVADTQYF
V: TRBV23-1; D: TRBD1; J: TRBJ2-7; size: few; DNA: TGCGCCAGCAGTCAATCGGACCTACAGGGGGTTTCATACGAGCAGTACTTC; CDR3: CASSQSDLQGVSYEQYF
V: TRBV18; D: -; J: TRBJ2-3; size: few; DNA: TGTGCCAGCTCACCCTACAGGACCCAGGCCGATACGCAGTATTTT; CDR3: CASSPYRTQADTQYF
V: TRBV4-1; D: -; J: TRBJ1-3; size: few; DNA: TGCGCCAGCAGCCAAGGGAACTCAAAGCGCGGAAACACCATATATTTT; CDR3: CASSQGNSKRGNTIYF
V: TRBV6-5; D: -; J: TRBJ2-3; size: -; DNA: TGTGCCAGCAGTTACCCTGGGACAGATACGCAGTATTTT; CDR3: CASSYPGTDTQYF
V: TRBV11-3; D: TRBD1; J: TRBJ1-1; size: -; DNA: TGTGCCAGCAGCTTAGGGACAGGGACGAACACTGAAGCTTTCTTT; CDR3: CASSLGTGTNTEAFF
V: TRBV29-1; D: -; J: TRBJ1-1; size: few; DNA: TGCAGCGTTGATGGTCAGCTGAACACTGAAGCTTTCTTT; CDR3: CSVDGQLNTEAFF
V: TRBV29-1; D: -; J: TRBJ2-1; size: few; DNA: TGCAGCGTTGAAGTTTTTGACAATGAGCAGTTCTTC; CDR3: CSVEVFDNEQFF
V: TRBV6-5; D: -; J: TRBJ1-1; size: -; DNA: TGTGCCAGCAGTTATTCTAACACTTTGAACACTGAAGCTTTCTTT; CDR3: CASSYSNTLNTEAFF
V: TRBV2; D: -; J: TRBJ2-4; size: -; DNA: TGTGCCAGCAGTGAAGCGGTGTTGGGTATTTTAGCCAAAAACATTCAGTACTTC; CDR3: CASSEAVLGILAKNIQYF
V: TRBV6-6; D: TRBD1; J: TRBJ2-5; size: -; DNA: TGTGCCAGCAGTTCCTGGACAGGGAAGGAGACCCAGTACTTC; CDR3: CASSSWTGKETQYF
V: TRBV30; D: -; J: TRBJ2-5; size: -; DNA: TGTGCCTGGAGAGCCTTAGGTGGGGGAGAGACCCAGTACTTC; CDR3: CAWRALGGGETQYF
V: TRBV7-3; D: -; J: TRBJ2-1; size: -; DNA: TGTGCCAGCAGCTCCTTAGACAGGGAGGTCAATGAGCAGTTCTTC; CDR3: CASSSLDREVNEQFF
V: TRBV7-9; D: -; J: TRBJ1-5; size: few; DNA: TGTGCCAGCAGCTTTGGGGATCAGCCCCAGCATTTT; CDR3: CASSFGDQPQHF
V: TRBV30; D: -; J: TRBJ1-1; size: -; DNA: TGTGCCTGGAGCAGCAGTGGCGCTGAAGCTTTCTTT; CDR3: CAWSSSGAEAFF
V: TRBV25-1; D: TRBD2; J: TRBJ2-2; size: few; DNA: TGTGCCAGCAGCCCCAGCGGGGGTATTCCCGGGGAGCTGTTTTTT; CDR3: CASSPSGGIPGELFF
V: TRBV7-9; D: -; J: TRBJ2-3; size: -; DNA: TGTGCCAGCAGCTTGGCACCTCTTATAACAGATACGCAGTATTTT; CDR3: CASSLAPLITDTQYF
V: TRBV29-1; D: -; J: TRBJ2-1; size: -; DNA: TGCAGCGTTCAGACCTTTACCCGCGATGAGCAGTTCTTC; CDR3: CSVQTFTRDEQFF
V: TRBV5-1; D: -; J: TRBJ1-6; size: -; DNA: TGCGCCAGCAGCTTGGCCGGGGCCACCTATAATTCACCCCTCCACTTT; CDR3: CASSLAGATYNSPLHF
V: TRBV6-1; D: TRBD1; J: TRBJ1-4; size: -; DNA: TGTGCCAGCAGTGTAATCTTTGGGACAGATGAAAAACTGTTTTTT; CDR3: CASSVIFGTDEKLFF
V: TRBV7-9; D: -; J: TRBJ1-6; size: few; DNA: TGTGCCAGCACTATTGGGACTGCGGGGGATTCACCCCTCCACTTT; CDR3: CASTIGTAGDSPLHF
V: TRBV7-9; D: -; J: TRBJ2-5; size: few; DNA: TGTGCCAGCAGCTTAGCGGGGGCACAAGAGACCCAGTACTTC; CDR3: CASSLAGAQETQYF
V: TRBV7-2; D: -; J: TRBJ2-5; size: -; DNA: TGTGCCAGCAGCTTGGCATGTGAAGAGACCCAGTACTTC; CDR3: CASSLACEETQYF
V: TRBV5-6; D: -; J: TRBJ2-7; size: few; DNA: TGTGCCAGCAGCTTGTGGGACATCTCCTACGAGCAGTACTTC; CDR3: CASSLWDISYEQYF
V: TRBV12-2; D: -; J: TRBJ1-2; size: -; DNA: TGTGCAAGTCCTTCCAGGCGGGGCTACACCTTC; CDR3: CASPSRRGYTF
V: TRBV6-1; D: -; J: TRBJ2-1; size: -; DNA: TGTGCCAGCAGTGGACAGGAGAGCTCCTACAATGAGCAGTTCTTC; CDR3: CASSGQESSYNEQFF
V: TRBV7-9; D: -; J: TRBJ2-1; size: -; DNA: TGTGCCAGCAGCCCGGGTGGATCCTACAATGAGCAGTTCTTC; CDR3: CASSPGGSYNEQFF
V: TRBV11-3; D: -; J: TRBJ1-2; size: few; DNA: TGTGCCAGCAGCTTAGATCCAGTGACTCACTATGGCTACACCTTC; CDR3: CASSLDPVTHYGYTF
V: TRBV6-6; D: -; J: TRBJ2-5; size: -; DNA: TGTGCCAGCAGTCCTTTTTCGGGGGAGACCCAGTACTTC; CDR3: CASSPFSGETQYF
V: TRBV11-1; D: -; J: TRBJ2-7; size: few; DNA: TGTGCCAGCAGCTTAGCGAATTCCTACGAGCAGTACTTC; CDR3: CASSLANSYEQYF
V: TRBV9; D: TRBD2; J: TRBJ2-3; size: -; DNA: TGTGCCAGCAGCGTATCTTTGCGGGGAGGGACAGATACGCAGTATTTT; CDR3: CASSVSLRGGTDTQYF
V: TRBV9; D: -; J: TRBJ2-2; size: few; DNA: TGTGCCAGCAGCGTAGCTTCCGGACGCACGAACACCGGGGAGCTGTTTTTT; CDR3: CASSVASGRTNTGELFF
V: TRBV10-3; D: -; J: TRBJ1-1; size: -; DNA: TGTGCCATCGGGACGGCCCGGTCGAACACTGAAGCTTTCTTT; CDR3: CAIGTARSNTEAFF
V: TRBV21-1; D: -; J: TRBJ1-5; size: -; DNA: TGTGCCAGCAGCAAAGGTCACAGGGGACCCCGACGGGGCAATCAGCCCCAGCATTTT; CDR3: CASSKGHRGPRRGNQPQHF
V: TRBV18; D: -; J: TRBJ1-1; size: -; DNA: TGTGCCAGCTCACCTCTCGAAGGTCGAACTGAAGCTTTCTTT; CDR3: CASSPLEGRTEAFF
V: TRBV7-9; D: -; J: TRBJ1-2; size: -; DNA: TGTGCCAGCAGCTCCACCACACGGGCCCTCTATGGCTACACCTTC; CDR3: CASSSTTRALYGYTF
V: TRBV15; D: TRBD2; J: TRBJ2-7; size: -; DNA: TGTGCCACCAGCAGCTCTAGCGGATCCTACGAGCAGTACTTC; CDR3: CATSSSSGSYEQYF
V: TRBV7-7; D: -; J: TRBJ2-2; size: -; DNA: TGTGCCAGCAGCCAAACCTCAACTAGGGCCGGGGAGCTGTTTTTT; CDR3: CASSQTSTRAGELFF
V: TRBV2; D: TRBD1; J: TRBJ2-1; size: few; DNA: TGTGCCAGCAGGGGACAGGGGCCCTACAATGAGCAGTTCTTC; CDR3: CASRGQGPYNEQFF
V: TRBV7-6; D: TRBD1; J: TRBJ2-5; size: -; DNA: TGTGCCAGCAGCTTAGGAGGGACAGTGCCTGGGGAGACCCAGTACTTC; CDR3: CASSLGGTVPGETQYF
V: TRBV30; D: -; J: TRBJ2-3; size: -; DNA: TGTGCCTGGAATCGGGTTAGCACAGATACGCAGTATTTT; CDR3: CAWNRVSTDTQYF
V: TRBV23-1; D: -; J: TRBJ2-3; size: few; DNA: TGCGCCAGCAGTCAAATCCAACAGGGAATTCGCACAGATACGCAGTATTTT; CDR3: CASSQIQQGIRTDTQYF
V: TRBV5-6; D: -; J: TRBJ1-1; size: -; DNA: TGTGCCAGCAGCAATACAGTGAACACTGAAGCTTTCTTT; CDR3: CASSNTVNTEAFF
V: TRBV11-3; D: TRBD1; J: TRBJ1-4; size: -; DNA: TGTGCCAGCAGCTTAGCAGGGACAGAGATAGAAAAACTGTTTTTT; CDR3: CASSLAGTEIEKLFF
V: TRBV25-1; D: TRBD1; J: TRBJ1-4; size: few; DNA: TGTGCCAGCAGTGACCCGGGGACAGGGGGTGTACGGAAACTGTTTTTT; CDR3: CASSDPGTGGVRKLFF
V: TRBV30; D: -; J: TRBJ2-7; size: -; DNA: TGTGCCTGGAGTGTAGGTCTTAGCGGCGGGGAGCAGTACTTC; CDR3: CAWSVGLSGGEQYF
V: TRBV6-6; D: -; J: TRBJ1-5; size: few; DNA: TGTGCCAGCACCGGCCGTTGGGCGGACTATCAGCCCCAGCATTTT; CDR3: CASTGRWADYQPQHF